The 29 T cell receptor beta chains in this list originate from one sample, sequenced in a study of OX40 agonist ivuxolimab in advanced cancers. The table came from immunoSEQ multiplex PCR; TCRdb's copy has only in-frame clones and leaves some out. Of around 23,000 clones detected, 80% to 90% appear once; the ten largest clones hold 30% to 40%. Sequencing used CD4+ or CD8+ T cells sorted from blood, obtained in a trial of the OX40 agonist ivuxolimab. The receptors originated from an adult with an advanced solid tumor such as melanoma, head and neck, liver or kidney cancer.

The rearrangement links TRBV4-1 to TRBJ1-2; D is undetermined. V lost 0 bases and J 2 bases, leaving 10 bases between the germline ends. Germline V CDR1 and CDR2: MGHRA, YSYEKL. The CDR3 runs to 15 residues. CDR3 sequence reads: CASSQDSSLNYGYTF. CDR3 nucleotide sequence: TGCGCCAGCAGCCAAGACAGTTCCCTCAACTATGGCTACACCTTC.

The genes are TRBV6-6 and TRBJ1-1; D gene ambiguous. Germline CDR1 is MNHNY and CDR2 is SVGAGI (reference sequence). The CDR3 is made up of 13 amino acids. V dropped 2 bases and J dropped 5 bases, with 9 bases sitting between them. CDR3 in DNA: TGTGCCAGCAGTTACGCAATGGAGACTGAAGCTTTCTTT. As protein: CASSYAMETEAFF.

The chain is built from TRBV6-6 and TRBJ2-7, with 9 bases matching TRBD2. The ends lost 8 bases at V and 2 bases at J; junction bases unmatched: 4. This CDR3 contains 13 residues. Germline lookup yields CDR1 MNHNY and CDR2 SVGAGI (reference sequence). CDR3 coding DNA: TGTGCCAGCGGGACTAGCTCCACCTACGAGCAGTACTTC. Protein sequence: CASGTSSTYEQYF.

This chain joins TRBV28 and TRBJ1-1, with 8 positions matching TRBD1. J was trimmed by 5 bases and V by 4 bases; bases with no gene match: 9. Germline CDR1 reads MDHEN; CDR2 reads SYDVKM. This CDR3 region has 15 residues. CDR3 coding DNA: TGTGCCAGCAGTTCCTCAGGGACAGGATATACTGAAGCTTTCTTT. Translation gives CASSSSGTGYTEAFF.

The chain links TRBV7-3 to TRBJ2-7; D assignment may be TRBD1 or TRBD2 (5 bases each). From germline, CDR1 is SGHTA and CDR2 FQGTGA. V was cut by 3 bases and J by 4 bases, with 10 bases left in between. The CDR3 runs to 13 residues. The chain's CDR3 is CASSLRGQYEQYF. As DNA, the CDR3 is TGTGCCAGCAGCTTGAGGGGTCAATACGAGCAGTACTTC. Looking up the rest from reference TRBV7-3 and TRBJ2-7 gives the full variable domain: GAGVSQTPSNKVTEKGKYVELRCDPISGHTALYWYRQSLGQGPEFLIYFQGTGAADDSGLPNDRFFAVRPEGSVSTLKIQRTERGDSAVYLCASSLRGQYEQYFGPGTRLTVT.

V usage is TRBV11-1 and J usage is TRBJ2-3; D may be TRBD1 (6 bases). Germline CDR1 reads SGHAT; CDR2 reads FQDESV (reference sequence). V lost 0 bases and J 5 bases, leaving 9 bases between the germline ends. There are 14 residues in the CDR3. CDR3 coding DNA: TGTGCCAGCAGCTTAGCGGGACAAAAAGATACGCAGTATTTT. Amino acid sequence: CASSLAGQKDTQYF.

This chain uses TRBV15 with TRBJ1-1; 9 nucleotides align to TRBD1. This CDR3 spans 15 amino acids. The V gene's germline CDR1 is LNHNV and CDR2 YYDKDF (reference sequence). V shed 3 bases, J shed 1 base, and the junction held 3 bases outside the gene matches. CDR3 sequence reads: CATSSRTGANTEAFF. CDR3 bases: TGTGCCACCAGCAGCCGGACAGGGGCGAACACTGAAGCTTTCTTT.

The chain recombines TRBV19 with TRBJ2-5, with 8 bases that match TRBD2. After removal of 5 bases from V and 0 bases from J, the junction contained 11 bases not matched to a gene. Germline values: CDR1 LNHDA, CDR2 SQIVND (reference sequence). CDR3 length: 17 amino acids. The CDR3 is CASSRKGAGAYQETQYF. The CDR3 DNA reads as TGTGCCAGTAGTCGAAAGGGAGCGGGAGCCTACCAAGAGACCCAGTACTTC.

This clone is classed as medium-sized. This chain joins TRBV7-2 and TRBJ2-1; TRBD2 matches 9 bases. The CDR3 length is 12 residues. Losses at the gene ends were 2 bases for V and 13 bases for J; bases not matched to a gene: 3. Germline V gene data show CDR1 as SGHTA and CDR2 as FQGNSA. The CDR3 spells CASSLIGTSQFF. CDR3 in DNA: TGTGCCAGCAGCTTAATAGGGACTAGCCAGTTCTTC.

The genes are TRBV6-5 and TRBJ2-7, with no clear D. Germline CDR1 and CDR2: MNHEY and SVGAGI. This CDR3 is 11 amino acids long. V was clipped by 4 bases and J by 6 bases, with 7 bases between them. In DNA, the CDR3 is TGTGCCAGCAGTTCTCGCTCCGAGCAGTACTTC. Translating gives CASSSRSEQYF.

This sequence joins TRBV7-3 and TRBJ2-5; 8 nucleotides align to TRBD2. V lost 2 bases to trimming and J lost 3 bases; unmatched junction nucleotides: 11. This CDR3 has 17 amino acids. CDR1 and CDR2 from the germline V gene are SGHTA and FQGTGA. This CDR3 reads CASSLGSGGRIKETQYF. The CDR3 coding sequence is TGTGCCAGCAGCTTAGGATCGGGGGGGAGGATAAAAGAGACCCAGTACTTC.

The chain couples TRBV30 to TRBJ1-1; D is uncertain. The V end lost 3 bases, the J end lost 3 bases, and 11 bases lay between the germline ends. The CDR3 length is 13 residues. Germline loops: CDR1 GTSNPN, CDR2 SVGIG (reference sequence). The CDR3 protein is CAWRGREDTEAFF. The CDR3, as DNA: TGTGCCTGGAGAGGGAGAGAAGACACTGAAGCTTTCTTT.

This clone came up a few times. The V gene is TRBV5-1, the J gene TRBJ2-7; possibly TRBD2 for D (6 bases). The germline gives CDR1 SGHRS, CDR2 YFSETQ. The V end was cut by 0 bases, the J end by 3 bases, with 10 bases between. CDR3 length: 14 residues. DNA for the CDR3: TGCGCCAGCAGCTTGGCCGGGACTGGCTACGAGCAGTACTTC. Translating it yields CASSLAGTGYEQYF.

CDR3 in DNA: TGTGCCAGCAGTTTACAGGCTAGCACAGATACGCAGTATTTT. This gives the protein CASSLQASTDTQYF. The rearrangement uses TRBV27 and TRBJ2-3; D unresolved. Between the trimmed V and J ends, which lost 2 bases and 0 bases, there was a span of 6 bases. The length of the CDR3 is 14 residues. Germline V CDR1 and CDR2: MNHEY, SMNVEV (reference sequence).

The V call is TRBV6-5, the J call TRBJ2-1, with a weak D call TRBD1 (7 bases). Trimming removed 2 bases at V and 4 bases at J, with 12 bases between. The CDR3 loop spans 15 amino acids. From germline, CDR1 is MNHEY and CDR2 SVGAGI. The CDR3 loop is CASSYEAGGYNEQFF. DNA of the CDR3: TGTGCCAGCAGTTACGAGGCAGGGGGGTACAATGAGCAGTTCTTC.

The chain is built from TRBV18 and TRBJ1-1; D unclear. V lost 2 bases, J lost 0 bases, and 7 bases lay in between. The germline gives CDR1 KGHSH, CDR2 LQKENI. The CDR3 is made up of 14 amino acids. This CDR3 reads CASSPRRVNTEAFF. CDR3 sequence (DNA): TGTGCCAGCTCACCAAGACGGGTGAACACTGAAGCTTTCTTT.

The chain joins TRBV29-1 to TRBJ2-1; D is undetermined. CDR1 is SQVTM and CDR2 is ANQGSEA in the germline V gene. V dropped 5 bases and J dropped 2 bases, with 7 bases sitting between them. The CDR3 loop spans 12 amino acids. The CDR3 DNA sequence: TGCAGCGTTCTGTTAACCTACAATGAGCAGTTCTTC. Protein sequence: CSVLLTYNEQFF.

J is TRBJ1-2 and V is TRBV27; 9 positions agree with TRBD1. This CDR3 has 16 amino acids. Germline V gene sequence: CDR1 MNHEY, CDR2 SMNVEV (reference sequence). V lost 8 bases, J lost 4 bases, and 14 bases stayed unmatched. CDR3 bases: TGTGCCAGCGGCCGGGACAGGGTCAGGGATTTCTATGGCTACACCTTC. It specifies CASGRDRVRDFYGYTF.

This clone turned up a few times. This chain joins TRBV27 and TRBJ2-7; no reliable D call. The CDR3 is 14 amino acids. Germline CDR1 reads MNHEY; CDR2 reads SMNVEV (reference sequence). Trimming took off 3 bases at V and 2 bases at J, with 11 bases between the two ends. For the CDR3, the DNA is TGTGCCAGCAGTTTGTACAGCCATGCCTACGAGCAGTACTTC. It specifies CASSLYSHAYEQYF.

This clone showed up just a few times. The gene calls are TRBV14 and TRBJ1-1, with 9 bases fitting TRBD1. V dropped 1 base and J dropped 1; count of bases not matched to a gene: 10. This CDR3 contains 18 residues. Looked up from germline, CDR1 is SGHDN and CDR2 is FVKESK. CDR3 in amino acids: CASSQVRDRAFKNTEAFF. The CDR3, as DNA: TGTGCCAGCAGCCAAGTAAGGGACAGGGCATTTAAGAACACTGAAGCTTTCTTT.

The chain is built from TRBV5-6 and TRBJ1-1, with D unresolved. V gave up 0 bases and J gave up 4 bases, with 10 bases separating them. The germline CDR1 and CDR2 sequences are SGHDT and YYEEEE. The CDR3 length is 14 residues. CDR3 sequence reads: CASSLEGIGTEAFF. CDR3 coding DNA: TGTGCCAGCAGCTTGGAAGGGATTGGCACTGAAGCTTTCTTT.

The rearrangement joins TRBV27 to TRBJ2-2; D is possibly TRBD2 (6 bases). CDR3 length: 14 residues. Germline values: CDR1 MNHEY, CDR2 SMNVEV (reference sequence). V lost 8 bases to trimming and J lost 7 bases, with 17 bases between them. The CDR3 DNA reads as TGTGCCAGCGGTCGGAGGGATAAGCTCGGGGAGCTGTTTTTT. Protein: CASGRRDKLGELFF.

The rearrangement joins TRBV9 to TRBJ1-5; D might be TRBD1 (5 bases). The CDR3 is made up of 15 amino acids. V shed 0 bases and J shed 0 bases, with 7 bases lying between them. Germline V lookup: CDR1 SGDLS, CDR2 YYNGEE. CDR3 coding DNA: TGTGCCAGCAGCGTAGGGGGGTATAGCAATCAGCCCCAGCATTTT. Translation gives CASSVGGYSNQPQHF.

The chain couples TRBV5-1 to TRBJ2-7; D might be TRBD1 (7 bases). Looked up from germline, CDR1 is SGHRS and CDR2 is YFSETQ. The CDR3 contains 15 residues. Deletions cut 0 bases from V and 3 bases from J, with 13 bases between. DNA for the CDR3: TGCGCCAGCAGCTTGGGAGGAGGGACAGACTACGAGCAGTACTTC. Its translation is CASSLGGGTDYEQYF.

V usage is TRBV11-3 and J usage is TRBJ1-6; D perhaps matches TRBD1 (5 bases). V lost 5 bases and J 5 bases, leaving 13 bases between the germline ends. Germline V gives CDR1 SGHNT, CDR2 YENEEA. The CDR3 totals 15 residues. This chain's CDR3 is CASSQGGQDNSPLHF. DNA for the CDR3: TGTGCCAGCAGCCAGGGAGGTCAGGATAATTCACCCCTCCACTTT.

This clone was recorded only once. This rearrangement joins TRBV25-1 to TRBJ1-3; perhaps TRBD1 as D (5 bases). Trimming left V 2 bases short and J 2 bases short, with 7 bases between. Per the germline V gene, CDR1 is MGHDK and CDR2 is SYGVNS. The CDR3 runs 14 residues. Here the CDR3 DNA reads TGTGCCAGCAGTGAAGCAGGGACTGGAAACACCATATATTTT. Translated: CASSEAGTGNTIYF.

Here the CDR3 DNA reads TGTGCCAGCAGTGAAGCAGGGGTGGGAGAGACCCAGTACTTC. Translated, it gives CASSEAGVGETQYF. The chain joins TRBV2 to TRBJ2-5; a possible D gene is TRBD1 (5 bases). This CDR3 region has 14 residues. CDR1 and CDR2 (germline): SNHLY, FYNNEI. The V end lost 0 bases, the J end lost 4 bases, and 9 bases lay between the germline ends.

This clone was seen once. The chain carries TRBV7-9 and TRBJ2-7; tentatively, D is TRBD1 or TRBD2 (5 bases each). The CDR3 extends over 12 amino acids. From germline, CDR1 is SEHNR and CDR2 FQNEAQ (reference sequence). Trimming pared 6 bases from V and 1 base from J, leaving 7 bases between. The CDR3 is CASRGPSYEQYF. The CDR3 DNA follows: TGTGCCAGCAGGGGACCTTCCTACGAGCAGTACTTC.

V and J are TRBV6-5 and TRBJ2-2; D is unresolved. Looked up from germline, CDR1 is MNHEY and CDR2 is SVGAGI. Trimming removed 3 bases from V and 2 bases from J, with 7 bases in between. The CDR3 loop spans 14 amino acids. CDR3 protein: CASSYGDNTGELFF. The CDR3 DNA follows: TGTGCCAGCAGTTATGGAGATAACACCGGGGAGCTGTTTTTT.